This is a list of T cell receptor beta chains from one sample in a study of human thymus T cells. Produced via immunoSEQ multiplex PCR; TCRdb's table is partial and in-frame only. The data hold tens of thousands of clones, with around 95% observed a single time. Material: thymus tissue. The source of these receptors is a girl under three years old with a congenital heart defect but otherwise immunologically healthy. The CDR3 runs from the conserved cysteine through the conserved F or W. A D gene is named only where the DNA matches it firmly. Size tells how often a clone was seen (once, few, many) or the class of an expanded clone, and some rows leave it out.

size,J,D,V,CDR3,DNA
.,TRBJ2-2,TRBD2,TRBV7-9,CASSSRGLAGGGNTGELFF,TGTGCCAGCAGCTCCCGAGGACTAGCGGGAGGGGGTAACACCGGGGAGCTGTTTTTT
.,TRBJ2-3,.,TRBV6-1,CACSWRGVRSDTQYF,TGTGCCTGCAGCTGGAGGGGCGTGAGGTCAGATACGCAGTATTTT
once,TRBJ2-1,TRBD2,TRBV7-8,CASSLVSKETSGKPTYNEQFF,TGTGCCAGCAGCTTGGTGAGTAAGGAGACTAGCGGGAAACCCACCTACAATGAGCAGTTCTTC
.,TRBJ1-1,.,TRBV19,CASSMAHTEAFF,TGTGCCAGTAGTATGGCCCACACTGAAGCTTTCTTT
.,TRBJ1-1,.,TRBV5-6,CASTFDLNTEAFF,TGTGCCAGCACCTTCGACCTGAACACTGAAGCTTTCTTT
.,TRBJ1-2,.,TRBV11-3,CASREGVYGYTF,TGTGCCAGCAGAGAGGGAGTTTATGGCTACACCTTC
once,TRBJ1-1,.,TRBV12-5,CASGLVDSLNTEAFF,TGTGCTAGTGGTTTGGTGGACAGCTTGAACACTGAAGCTTTCTTT
.,TRBJ2-3,.,TRBV4-1,CASSRREGYRGADTQYF,TGCGCCAGCAGCCGTCGGGAGGGGTACAGGGGAGCGGATACGCAGTATTTT
.,TRBJ1-1,.,TRBV30,CAWSVCPWETEAFF,TGTGCCTGGAGTGTTTGCCCTTGGGAGACTGAAGCTTTCTTT
.,TRBJ1-1,.,TRBV19,CASSTRTALNTEAFF,TGTGCCAGTAGTACCCGGACAGCCCTGAACACTGAAGCTTTCTTT
.,TRBJ2-7,TRBD2,TRBV15,CATSSVWTSGATYEQYF,TGTGCCACCAGCAGTGTATGGACTAGCGGGGCTACCTACGAGCAGTACTTC
.,TRBJ1-3,TRBD1,TRBV11-2,CASSLAGQGFSSGNTIYF,TGTGCCAGCAGCTTAGCCGGACAGGGTTTCAGCTCTGGAAACACCATATATTTT
.,TRBJ1-1,.,TRBV28,CASSLLDAFANTEAFF,TGTGCCAGCAGTTTGCTAGACGCATTCGCGAACACTGAAGCTTTCTTT
once,TRBJ2-3,TRBD2,TRBV6-1,CASSVNREGLPDTQYF,TGTGCCAGCAGTGTCAACCGGGAGGGCCTTCCAGATACGCAGTATTTT
.,TRBJ2-4,TRBD1,TRBV2,CASSDGDRVHSTLAKNIQYF,TGTGCCAGCAGTGACGGGGACAGGGTCCACTCGACTCTAGCCAAAAACATTCAGTACTTC
.,TRBJ2-6,.,TRBV7-2,CASIRAGANVLTF,TGTGCCAGCATCAGGGCCGGGGCCAACGTCCTGACTTTC
.,TRBJ2-7,.,TRBV7-5,CVRKADAPSYEQYF,TGTGTCAGAAAGGCGGACGCTCCATCCTACGAGCAGTACTTC
.,TRBJ2-7,TRBD2,TRBV5-1,CASSRTSGLYEQYF,TGCGCCAGCAGCCGGACTAGCGGACTATACGAGCAGTACTTC
.,TRBJ2-7,.,TRBV4-1,CASSQEGPLREQYF,TGCGCCAGCAGCCAAGAGGGACCCCTGAGGGAGCAGTACTTC
.,TRBJ2-2,TRBD1,TRBV27,CASSYGQGSGELFF,TGTGCCAGCAGTTACGGACAGGGCTCCGGGGAGCTGTTTTTT
.,TRBJ1-1,.,TRBV27,CASLARIGYTEAFF,TGTGCCAGCTTAGCTAGGATTGGGTACACTGAAGCTTTCTTT
.,TRBJ2-5,TRBD1,TRBV5-1,CASSLAQGKCQETQYF,TGCGCCAGCAGCTTGGCACAGGGGAAGTGCCAAGAGACCCAGTACTTC
.,TRBJ1-2,.,TRBV7-2,CASSYHSRVGGVGMYGYTF,TGTGCCAGCAGCTACCACTCGCGGGTCGGCGGGGTGGGCATGTATGGCTACACCTTC
.,TRBJ2-2,TRBD2,TRBV6-5,CASSYSAGGNTGELFF,TGTGCCAGCAGTTACAGCGCGGGAGGTAACACCGGGGAGCTGTTTTTT
.,TRBJ1-5,.,TRBV19,CASSIRSRPYQPQHF,TGTGCCAGTAGTATAAGGTCCAGGCCGTATCAGCCCCAGCATTTT
.,TRBJ2-5,TRBD2,TRBV27,CASSSRLAGDPRETQYF,TGTGCCAGCAGTTCCCGACTAGCGGGAGACCCTAGGGAGACCCAGTACTTC
.,TRBJ2-7,TRBD2,TRBV14,CASSQDASGLEQYF,TGTGCCAGCAGCCAAGATGCTAGCGGTCTCGAGCAGTACTTC
once,TRBJ2-1,TRBD2,TRBV6-5,CASSYGPALAGNEQFF,TGTGCCAGCAGTTACGGGCCCGCACTAGCGGGGAATGAGCAGTTCTTC
once,TRBJ2-6,TRBD2,TRBV5-1,CASSLPGGHLSGANVLTF,TGCGCCAGCAGCTTGCCGGGAGGCCACTTGAGTGGGGCCAACGTCCTGACTTTC
.,TRBJ2-5,.,TRBV5-4,CASKPSTRGRETQYF,TGTGCCAGCAAGCCTTCGACTAGGGGTCGGGAGACCCAGTACTTC
.,TRBJ2-7,.,TRBV20-1,CSAISPYEQYF,TGCAGTGCTATATCCCCCTACGAGCAGTACTTC
.,TRBJ1-3,TRBD1,TRBV6-6,CASSQDADRGDTIYF,TGTGCCAGCAGTCAAGATGCGGACAGGGGAGACACCATATATTTT
.,TRBJ2-2,.,TRBV21-1,CASSILPRGTANTGELFF,TGTGCCAGCAGCATCCTCCCCAGGGGGACAGCGAACACCGGGGAGCTGTTTTTT
.,TRBJ2-2,TRBD2,TRBV6-4,CASRGRSGVGELFF,TGTGCCAGCAGAGGACGGAGCGGGGTCGGGGAGCTGTTTTTT
.,TRBJ2-7,TRBD1,TRBV5-1,CASSLVSGGSLEQYF,TGCGCCAGCAGCTTGGTGTCAGGGGGTTCCCTCGAGCAGTACTTC
.,TRBJ2-3,.,TRBV2,CASREDGPSTDTQYF,TGTGCCAGCAGGGAAGACGGACCTAGCACAGATACGCAGTATTTT
.,TRBJ1-2,.,TRBV27,CASSPKEGQFDYGYTF,TGTGCCAGCAGTCCGAAAGAAGGACAGTTCGACTATGGCTACACCTTC
.,TRBJ1-2,.,TRBV27,CASSSLGARENYGYTF,TGTGCCAGCAGTTCCCTCGGGGCCCGCGAAAACTATGGCTACACCTTC
.,TRBJ1-5,.,TRBV19,CASSPGRSNQPQHF,TGTGCCAGTAGTCCGGGACGGAGCAATCAGCCCCAGCATTTT
.,TRBJ2-7,.,TRBV5-1,CASSPSADDGSPDEQYF,TGCGCCAGCAGCCCCTCCGCCGACGACGGGTCGCCTGACGAGCAGTACTTC
.,TRBJ1-3,.,TRBV6-6,CASTRGASGNTIYF,TGTGCCAGCACTAGGGGCGCGAGTGGAAACACCATATATTTT
.,TRBJ1-5,.,TRBV6-6,CASSSEEDTPNQPQHF,TGTGCCAGCAGTTCTGAGGAGGACACACCTAATCAGCCCCAGCATTTT
once,TRBJ1-1,.,TRBV11-2,CASSFEPRGNTEAFF,TGTGCCAGCAGCTTCGAGCCCAGGGGGAACACTGAAGCTTTCTTT
.,TRBJ2-7,.,TRBV30,CAWSTPRVCF,TGTGCCTGGAGTACCCCCAGAGTCTGCTTC
.,TRBJ1-1,.,TRBV10-3,CAISDDSLLNTEAFF,TGTGCCATCAGTGACGACAGCTTATTGAACACTGAAGCTTTCTTT
once,TRBJ2-1,.,TRBV5-1,CASSLTERQAAYNEQFF,TGCGCCAGCAGCCTTACGGAAAGACAGGCCGCCTACAATGAGCAGTTCTTC
.,TRBJ2-7,.,TRBV5-4,CASSLTKDSTYEQYF,TGTGCCAGCAGCCTAACGAAGGACAGCACCTACGAGCAGTACTTC
.,TRBJ2-1,.,TRBV7-9,CASMNASRGYNEQFF,TGTGCCAGCATGAACGCGAGTCGGGGTTACAATGAGCAGTTCTTC
.,TRBJ1-3,TRBD1,TRBV6-6,CATVDRESPSGNTIYF,TGTGCCACCGTAGACAGGGAAAGCCCCTCTGGAAACACCATATATTTT
.,TRBJ2-1,.,TRBV19,CASNRLVDSYNEQFF,TGTGCCAGTAACAGACTAGTGGACTCCTACAATGAGCAGTTCTTC
.,TRBJ2-3,.,TRBV5-1,CASSPQTEMGQYF,TGCGCCAGCAGCCCACAGACAGAGATGGGGCAGTATTTT
.,TRBJ2-2,.,TRBV11-2,CASSPVTGELFF,TGTGCCAGCAGCCCCGTGACCGGGGAGCTGTTTTTT
.,TRBJ2-7,TRBD2,TRBV4-1,CASSHSAGDYEQYF,TGCGCCAGCAGTCACTCAGCGGGAGATTACGAGCAGTACTTC
.,TRBJ1-2,TRBD1,TRBV7-9,CASSFRDRATVPYGYTF,TGTGCCAGCAGCTTCCGGGACAGGGCTACGGTACCCTATGGCTACACCTTC